The rows below give T cell receptor beta chains drawn from one sample of a study of T cells in Graves' hyperthyroidism and ophthalmopathy. TCRdb used MiXCR to reprocess the multiplex PCR reads, holding one entry per CDR3 protein. The table shows about 380,000 distinct CDR3 sequences, with roughly 14% occurring only once. The sequenced material came from blood. The receptors shown here come from a woman in her fifties or sixties with Graves' hyperthyroidism. Each CDR3 is given with its conserved first and last residue. D genes are given only for firm matches. Clone size, where shown, is once, few, many, or a class for clones that have expanded.

>TRBV7-9|.|TRBJ2-3|few
TGTGCCAGCAGCCCCCTCGATGGTACGCAGTATTTT
CASSPLDGTQYF
>TRBV11-3|.|TRBJ1-2|many
TGTGCCAGCAGCTTAGATCTGGGTGGCTACACCTTC
CASSLDLGGYTF
>TRBV10-3|TRBD2|TRBJ2-1|few
TGTGCCATCAGTGAGAACCCTAGCGGGAGGGATAACTCGTTCTTC
CAISENPSGRDNSFF
>TRBV2|.|TRBJ1-5|many
TGTGCCAGCAGTGAATTTGGGCTAAACAATCAGCCCCAGCATTTT
CASSEFGLNNQPQHF
>TRBV5-6|.|TRBJ1-3|few
TGTGCCAGCAGCTTGGGGGTGGAAACACCCCTATATTTT
CASSLGVETPLYF
>TRBV2|TRBD2|TRBJ2-3|many
TGTGCCAGCAGGGGATTTAGGACTAGCGCTGAGACAGATACGCAGTATTTT
CASRGFRTSAETDTQYF
>TRBV2|TRBD2|TRBJ2-3|many
TGTGCCAGCACCCTAGCGGGAGATACGCAGTATTTT
CASTLAGDTQYF
>TRBV10-3|.|TRBJ2-7|many
TGTGCCATCAGTGCAGGCCGGACCTACGAGCAGTACTTC
CAISAGRTYEQYF
>TRBV30|.|TRBJ2-5|many
TGTGCCTGGAGTCGAGGGAAGAGGGAGACCCAGTACTTC
CAWSRGKRETQYF
>TRBV7-6|TRBD1|TRBJ2-7|few
TGTGCCAGCAGCTTTGGACAGGGGGCGGGGGGGACTACCTACGAGCAGTACTTC
CASSFGQGAGGTTYEQYF
>TRBV7-8|.|TRBJ2-1|many
TGTGCCAGCAGCTTACTCGGCCTTAGCCTACGCGACAATGAGCAGTTCTTC
CASSLLGLSLRDNEQFF
>TRBV18|.|TRBJ2-6|.
TGTGCCAGCTCACCAGGTCAGACTGGGGCCAACGTCCTGACTTTC
CASSPGQTGANVLTF
>TRBV9|TRBD1|TRBJ1-1|few
TGTGCCAGCAGCGTGGGGACAGTCTCTGAAGCTTTCTTT
CASSVGTVSEAFF
>TRBV11-2|.|TRBJ2-1|many
TGTGCCAGCAGCTTAGCGAGTGGCTGGGATGAGCAGTTCTTC
CASSLASGWDEQFF
>TRBV14|TRBD2|TRBJ2-6|many
TGTGCCAGCAGCCAAAGGACTAGCGGACTGTTGGGGGCCAACGTCCTGACTTTC
CASSQRTSGLLGANVLTF
>TRBV19|.|TRBJ2-7|.
TGTGCCAGTAGTTCGGGACAAGTACCTTACGAGCAGTACTTC
CASSSGQVPYEQYF
>TRBV7-3|TRBD2|TRBJ2-1|many
TGTGCCAGCAGCTTAGGGTCCGGGGCTAGCGGGAGCTCCTACAATGAGCAGTTCTTC
CASSLGSGASGSSYNEQFF
>TRBV27|TRBD1|TRBJ1-6|many
TGTGCCAGCAGTGCCCGGGGACAGTACTATAATTCACCCCTCCACTTT
CASSARGQYYNSPLHF
>TRBV18|TRBD1|TRBJ2-1|many
TGTGCCAGCTCAGACCGGGACAGGGGGCACAATGAGCAGTTCTTC
CASSDRDRGHNEQFF
>TRBV29-1|.|TRBJ1-1|many
TGCAGCGCCGGATCAGGGACTCAGGAGGCTGAAGCTTTCTTT
CSAGSGTQEAEAFF
>TRBV12-3/TRBV12-4|.|TRBJ2-5|many
TGTGCCAGCAGTCCCCGCGGGGGCCGGCAGCGGGGATTCGGTGAGACCCAGTACTTC
CASSPRGGRQRGFGETQYF
>TRBV7-9|.|TRBJ2-7|.
TGTGCCAGCAGCTTAGGAGGGAAATCCTACGAGCAGTACTTC
CASSLGGKSYEQYF
>TRBV7-9|TRBD2|TRBJ2-1|many
TGTGCCAGCAGCTCCGGTAAGATACTAGCGGGAGTCTACAATGAGCAGTTCTTC
CASSSGKILAGVYNEQFF
>TRBV6-1|.|TRBJ1-5|.
TGTGCCAGCCAAAGGAGGATTAATCAGCCCCAGCATTTT
CASQRRINQPQHF
>TRBV2|.|TRBJ1-3|.
TGTGCCAGCAGAGGACACGGCTCTGGAAACACCATATATTTT
CASRGHGSGNTIYF
>TRBV7-9|.|TRBJ2-1|many
TGTGCCAGCAGCTTAGCCGGGACGATGTACAATGAGCAGTTCTTC
CASSLAGTMYNEQFF
>TRBV9|.|TRBJ2-5|.
TGTGCCAGCAGCGGACGGAGGGCCGAGGTCGGGGAGACCCAGTACTTC
CASSGRRAEVGETQYF
>TRBV10-3|.|TRBJ2-2|few
TGTGCCATTGGGACGCCTACGGACACCGGGGAGCTGTTTTTT
CAIGTPTDTGELFF
>TRBV5-1|TRBD2|TRBJ2-1|many
TGCGCCAGCAGACTTAGCGGGAGGGCCTACAATGAGCAGTTCTTC
CASRLSGRAYNEQFF
>TRBV5-6|TRBD1|TRBJ1-5|many
TGTGCCAGCAGTAAGGACAGGGGCGGTCATCAGCCCCAGCATTTT
CASSKDRGGHQPQHF
>TRBV7-3|.|TRBJ2-1|few
TGTGCCAGCAGCTTAACCGGGATCCCTCACCGGCCGCAGTTCTTC
CASSLTGIPHRPQFF
>TRBV18|.|TRBJ2-5|.
TGTGCCAGCAGCCCTCGAGAGGGGGTTCGAAAGACCCAGTACTTC
CASSPREGVRKTQYF
>TRBV24-1|.|TRBJ2-7|many
TGTGCCACCAGTGATTTCGGCGAGCAGTACTTC
CATSDFGEQYF
>TRBV7-9|.|TRBJ1-1|many
TGTGCCAGCAGCTTAGGTTCGGACACTGAAGCTTTCTTT
CASSLGSDTEAFF
>TRBV2|.|TRBJ1-5|many
TGTGCCAGCAGTCCCCAGGGTGGCAATCAGCCCCAGCATTTT
CASSPQGGNQPQHF
>TRBV12-5|.|TRBJ2-1|many
TGTGCTAGTGGCCTCTTGGGCGATGAGCAGTTCTTC
CASGLLGDEQFF
>TRBV20-1|.|TRBJ1-5|.
TGCAGTGCTAGTGATGGGGCCGGCAATCAGCCCCAGCATTTT
CSASDGAGNQPQHF
>TRBV2|.|TRBJ2-7|many
TGTGCCAGCAGTGAATATAGCTACGAGCAGTACTTC
CASSEYSYEQYF
>TRBV29-1|.|TRBJ1-1|few
TGCAGCGCCCTGGCACTGAACACTGAAGCTTTCTTT
CSALALNTEAFF
>TRBV3-1|.|TRBJ2-1|few
TGTGCCAGCAGCCAAGGAAGCGGGCATTACAATGAGCAGTTCTTC
CASSQGSGHYNEQFF
>TRBV7-9|.|TRBJ1-2|few
TGTGCCAGCAGCTTCGACGGACAGTATGGCTACACCTTC
CASSFDGQYGYTF
>TRBV6-1|TRBD2|TRBJ2-7|many
TGTGCCAGCAACCCGGGGGTAGCGGGATCCTACGAGCAGTACTTC
CASNPGVAGSYEQYF
>TRBV4-1|TRBD2|TRBJ2-1|.
TGCGCCAGCAGCCAATTGTCTAGCGGGGGGGGGAATGAGCAGTTCTTC
CASSQLSSGGGNEQFF
>TRBV15|.|TRBJ1-6|many
TGTGCCACCAGCAGAGGTTTTGGGATCGGTTCACCCCTCCACTTT
CATSRGFGIGSPLHF
>TRBV7-8|.|TRBJ2-5|many
TGTGCCAGCAGCTTATCCCCGACAGGCTGGGAGACCCAGTACTTC
CASSLSPTGWETQYF
>TRBV9|.|TRBJ2-5|many
TGTGCCAGCAGCCCTCGTCGACAGGACCAAGAGACCCAGTACTTC
CASSPRRQDQETQYF
>TRBV7-8|TRBD1|TRBJ1-6|many
TGTGCCAGCAGCTTAGAAGGGGGCGGTTCACCCCTCCACTTT
CASSLEGGGSPLHF
>TRBV5-4|TRBD1|TRBJ1-4|.
TGTGCCAGCAGCTCAGACAGGGCGGGCGAAAAACTGTTTTTT
CASSSDRAGEKLFF
>TRBV7-9|TRBD2|TRBJ2-5|many
TGTGCCAGCAGCATACTAGCGGGAGTGGAGACCCAGTACTTC
CASSILAGVETQYF
>TRBV28|.|TRBJ2-7|many
TGTGCCAGCAGTTTAGACTTAACCTACGAGCAGTACTTC
CASSLDLTYEQYF
>TRBV4-1|TRBD1|TRBJ2-2|many
TGCGCCAGCAGCCCGAGTTGGACAGGGAACACCGGGGAGCTGTTTTTT
CASSPSWTGNTGELFF
>TRBV20-1|.|TRBJ2-1|many
TGCAGTGCTAGAAGGGGAATGAATTACAATGAGCAGTTCTTC
CSARRGMNYNEQFF